This T cell receptor beta chain was identified in a study of cytomegalovirus exposure and HLA in healthy donors. Whole-study findings and limits: Sequencing probably produced one cluster of sequence variants that were highly shared.

Worth noting for this clone: What it recognizes is unknown.

The V segment lost 4 bases and the J segment 5 bases; nucleotides outside the gene matches: 5. The CDR3 has 13 residues. The germline V gene encodes CDR1 SGHNT and CDR2 YYREEE (reference sequence). Use of 60 Vbeta and 13 Jbeta primers characterized the PCR. Produced via immunoSEQ multiplex PCR; TCRdb's table is partial and in-frame only. The sample yields 150,000 to 250,000 clones, around 78% seen once. The chain uses TRBV5-4 and TRBJ2-7; the match to TRBD1 covers 8 bases. Specimen: PBMCs. This clonotype was sampled from a man aged 25 to 45 in good health and CMV-seronegative. CDR3 in DNA: TGTGCCAGCAGCCTGCAGGGGGCCCACGAGCAGTACTTC. Its translation: CASSLQGAHEQYF.